This TCR beta chain comes out of a study of cytomegalovirus exposure and HLA in healthy donors. About the research overall: Earlier, 100 million or so unique TCR beta sequences were recovered from 200 million or so T cells by an analysis.

This cohort consisted of healthy bone marrow donors. The study, taken as a whole, reports: Sequence variants that were highly shared formed a cluster that was likely a sequencing artifact. A later analysis found TCR association rates differed by HLA locus, highest for DRB1 and lowest for HLA-C.

Germline trimming cut 10 bases from V and 3 bases from J; bases unmatched to any gene: 8. Germline V CDR1 and CDR2: SGHAT, FQNNGV. The CDR3 extends over 13 amino acids. A word on this clone: The antigen remains undetermined.

Primers for the PCR totalled 60 Vbeta and 13 Jbeta. TCRdb's copy holds only in-frame clones and misses some; the assay was immunoSEQ multiplex PCR. The sample spans roughly 71,000 clones; the ten largest clones claim 4.5% to 6.5%. The chain couples TRBV11-2 to TRBJ1-1; 7 bases map to TRBD1. Source material: PBMCs. The source of this sequence is a woman in her thirties or forties in good health and CMV-seropositive. The CDR3, as DNA: TGTGCCACCGGAGCCAGGGGGGACACTGAAGCTTTCTTT. Translation gives CATGARGDTEAFF.